One sample yielded the 11 T cell receptor beta chains listed below, sequenced in a study of glioma-infiltrating T cells (dated by TCRdb to the mid-2010s). Instrument on record: Illumina MiSeq. The iRepertoire nested amplicon-rescue multiplex PCR (arm-PCR) platform was used to amplify TCR alpha and beta CDR3 regions from RNA. TCRdb took the public reads, trimmed them with fastp at Q25, ran MiXCR for clone calling and kept in-frame beta chains. All rows with the same CDR3 protein become a single entry with the most common DNA and genes. The table for this sample lists about 130,000 distinct CDR3 sequences; around a quarter of them were counted only once. The ten largest clones add up to around a quarter of the sample. Material for sequencing was glioma tissue, nonneoplastic brain tissue, or PBMCs (not recorded which). The origin of the receptors is a human donor with low-grade glioma or glioblastoma, undergoing nonglioma brain surgery, or in good health (not recorded which).

This clonotype was counted many times. The chain uses TRBV20-1 and TRBJ1-1; D possibly corresponds to TRBD1 (5 bases). Germline V gene sequence: CDR1 DFQATT, CDR2 SNEGSKA (reference sequence). Trimming removed 0 bases from V and 6 bases from J, with 17 bases in between. CDR3 length equals 15 residues. CDR3 protein: CSARDPAGKLAEAFF. In DNA, the CDR3 is TGCAGTGCTAGAGACCCCGCAGGGAAGTTGGCTGAAGCTTTCTTT.

With respect to this clonotype: A clone one base away is much larger, so this may be a read error. V is TRBV6-1 and J is TRBJ2-1; 8 bases align to TRBD2. From germline, CDR1 is MNHNS and CDR2 SASEGT. V lost 6 bases to trimming and J lost 6 bases; unmatched junction nucleotides: 10. The length of the CDR3 is 15 residues. The CDR3 loop reads CASSLPGLELNEQFF. As DNA, the CDR3 is TGTGCCAGCAGCCTGCCGGGACTAGAACTCAATGAGCAGTTCTTC.

This chain joins TRBV7-2 and TRBJ2-5; 11 bases agree with TRBD2. In germline, CDR1 is SGHTA, CDR2 FQGNSA. The CDR3 totals 14 residues. With 5 bases clipped from V and 3 bases from J, the junction kept 2 bases outside the gene matches. The CDR3 coding sequence is TGTGCCAGCAGCCAGGGACTAGCGGAAGAGACCCAGTACTTC. Translating gives CASSQGLAEETQYF.

On this clonotype: One base away lies a much larger clone, so this may be a sequencing read error. The chain has TRBV7-8 and TRBJ1-1, with a tentative D call TRBD1 (6 bases). Germline assignment: CDR1 SGHVS and CDR2 FQNEAQ. The CDR3 covers 14 residues. This chain's CDR3 is CACSLGQGSTEAFF. The CDR3 DNA sequence: TGTGCCTGCAGCTTAGGGCAGGGGAGCACTGAAGCTTTCTTT.

This clonotype was observed a single time. Since a much larger clone is just one base distant, this may be a read error. This chain links TRBV15 with TRBJ2-1; D unclear. In germline, CDR1 is LNHNV, CDR2 YYDKDF (reference sequence). The CDR3 consists of 13 residues. CDR3 DNA: TGTGCCACCAGCAGAGAGATTTACAATGAGCAGCTCTTC. This encodes CATSREIYNEQLF.

The chain links TRBV3-1 to TRBJ2-1, with D perhaps matching TRBD2 (6 bases). V was cut by 0 bases and J by 8 bases, with 11 bases left in between. Germline V CDR1 and CDR2: LGHDT, YNNKEL (reference sequence). This CDR3 is 14 amino acids long. The CDR3 loop reads CASSQDGWGDEQFF. CDR3 nucleotides: TGTGCCAGCAGCCAAGATGGTTGGGGGGATGAGCAGTTCTTC.

In its sample, this clonotype was seen many times. The chain carries TRBV27 and TRBJ2-3, with D unclear. The ends were cut back, 1 base at V and 4 bases at J, with 9 bases in the middle. The CDR3 has 14 amino acids. The germline gives CDR1 MNHEY, CDR2 SMNVEV (reference sequence). The CDR3 DNA sequence: TGTGCCAGCAGTTTATTACTCTCCCCAGATACGCAGTATTTT. Encoded protein: CASSLLLSPDTQYF.

About this clonotype itself: This may stem from a read error, because a much larger clone lies one nucleotide away. In this CDR3 the conserved last residue, phenylalanine or tryptophan, is missing, so a read error is likely. This chain connects TRBV20-1 to TRBJ1-2; D is ambiguous. V was clipped by 4 bases and J by 6 bases, with 12 bases between them. Germline assignment: CDR1 DFQATT and CDR2 SNEGSKA (reference sequence). The CDR3 has 12 residues. CDR3 amino acids: CSATLGRDGYTL. The CDR3 bases are TGCAGTGCTACTTTGGGTAGGGATGGCTACACCTTA.

J is TRBJ2-2 and V is TRBV20-1; TRBD2 agrees at 13 bases. The CDR3 totals 15 residues. The V gene end was trimmed by 4 bases and the J gene end by 6 bases; junction bases not matched to a gene: 5. Germline assignment: CDR1 DFQATT and CDR2 SNEGSKA (reference sequence). The CDR3 coding sequence is TGCAGTGCTAAGGGGACTAGCGGGGAAGCCGGGGAGCTGTTTTTT. This translates into CSAKGTSGEAGELFF.

DNA of the CDR3: TGTGCCAGCAGCCCAGGTCGGGTTCCCCGCTACACCTTC. Its translation is CASSPGRVPRYTF. The chain links TRBV7-8 to TRBJ1-2; no clear D gene. CDR1 SGHVS and CDR2 FQNEAQ come from the germline V gene. V lost 5 bases to trimming and J lost 9 bases, with 16 bases between them. The CDR3 runs 13 residues.

This clonotype was found a few times. This sequence joins TRBV7-9 and TRBJ2-4, with a tentative D call TRBD1 (5 bases). CDR3 length: 14 amino acids. The germline gives CDR1 SEHNR, CDR2 FQNEAQ (reference sequence). Trimming cost V 0 bases and J 7 bases, with 10 bases left between them. CDR3 amino acids: CASSLAGVVNIQYF. The CDR3 bases are TGTGCCAGCAGCTTAGCAGGGGTGGTCAACATTCAGTACTTC. Using reference TRBV7-9 and TRBJ2-4 for the parts outside the CDR3, the full variable domain is DTGVSQNPRHKITKRGQNVTFRCDPISEHNRLYWYRQTLGQGPEFLTYFQNEAQLEKSRLLSDRFSAERPKGSFSTLEIQRTEQGDSAMYLCASSLAGVVNIQYFGAGTRLSVL.